This T cell receptor beta chain comes out of a study of T cell clonality in common variable immunodeficiency. General study findings and limits: Shared TCRbeta clones were fewer between CVID subjects than controls.

V lost 3 bases, J lost 1 base, and 4 bases lay in between. The CDR3 has 13 residues. CDR1 and CDR2 from the germline V gene are LNHDA and SQIVND (reference sequence). As concerns this clone: The antigen is not known. The read ends 3 residues before the CDR3 terminus; that terminus is restored from the germline J gene. Other DNA sequences in the sample encode the same CDR3.

Generated by immunoSEQ multiplex PCR, the TCRdb table keeps only in-frame clones and is missing some. The data list 50,000 to 55,000 clones, none observed once; around 2% falls to the top ten. Sample: peripheral blood mononuclear cells. This TCR was recovered from a person aged 18-70 years in good health. This chain joins TRBV19 and TRBJ1-3; D is unresolved. The CDR3 DNA, read in part, is TGTGCCAGTAGTATTTCGTCTGGAAACACC. Translation: CASSISSGNT. The complete CDR3 reads CASSISSGNTIYF.